The T cell receptor (beta chain) described here comes from a study of T cell responses to AZD1222 COVID-19 vaccine. Sequencing used immunoSEQ multiplex PCR; TCRdb keeps in-frame clones, though not all of them. Of fewer than 200,000 clones in the sample, approximately 92% are singletons; the top ten hold 1% to 1.5%. Trimming took off 4 bases at V and 4 bases at J, with 11 bases between the two ends. Germline V gives CDR1 ENHRY, CDR2 SYGVKD. This CDR3 has 15 residues. The sample here was peripheral blood, taken on day 0 of AZD1222 vaccination. This sequence was found in an adult in good health. The rearrangement links TRBV10-3 to TRBJ2-6; D possibly corresponds to TRBD2 (5 bases). This CDR3 is CAISGRGTGANVLTF. The CDR3 coding sequence is TGTGCCATCAGTGGACGGGGAACGGGGGCCAACGTCCTGACTTTC.